This T cell receptor (beta chain) was profiled in a study of blood T cell repertoires in COVID-19. Profiled with immunoSEQ multiplex PCR; TCRdb holds only in-frame clones, not every one. In the table there are 200,000 to 250,000 clones, about 85% of which are singletons. Germline CDR1 is LGHNA and CDR2 is YNFKEQ. V gave up 3 bases and J gave up 3 bases; unmatched junction bases: 3. The CDR3 has 15 amino acids. This clone was detected a few times. The V call is TRBV4-2, the J call TRBJ2-3; 10 bases are shared with TRBD2. This receptor was obtained from a man between 65 and 80 years old with acute or convalescent COVID-19. The material sequenced was peripheral blood. Here the CDR3 DNA reads TGTGCCAGCAGCCAGACTAGCGGGCAAACAGATACGCAGTATTTT. This encodes CASSQTSGQTDTQYF.